This T cell receptor (beta chain) appears in the sequencing data of a study of blood T cell repertoires in COVID-19. Overall study: Spain, Italy and the United States supplied samples that represented acute and convalescent COVID-19.

Under the authors' procedure: Amplification from reference gene primers served as the basis for estimated nucleated cell counts. The data were produced by immunoSEQ multiplex PCR, yet TCRdb's version contains in-frame clones alone and is incomplete. Clone size and the V and J calls come from that table; the DNA yielded D and trimming. The sample records more than 100,000 clones, roughly four fifths being singletons. V dropped 7 bases and J dropped 0; count of bases not matched to a gene: 2. Germline-derived CDR1 and CDR2 are SGHRS and YFSETQ. There are 13 residues in the CDR3. The sequencing sample was made of peripheral blood. The receptor comes from a woman between 50 and 59 years old with acute or convalescent COVID-19. This sequence joins TRBV5-1 and TRBJ2-3; 7 bases match TRBD2. The CDR3 DNA is TGCGCCAGCGGGGGGGACAGCACAGATACGCAGTATTTT. Its translation is CASGGDSTDTQYF.